This T cell receptor beta chain stems from a study of T cell clonotyping in hematopoietic cell transplantation. Study-wide points: Without cell sorting, CD4 versus CD8 contributions remain unresolved. At the given depth, recipient repertoires were over 95% de novo clonotypes.

Clones were read by immunoSEQ multiplex PCR, and TCRdb kept only the in-frame ones, dropping some. The sample records 8,000 or so clones, approximately 96% being singletons. Turning to this clone: What it binds is not known.

Trimming took 4 bases from V and 6 from J, leaving 12 bases between them. This CDR3 region has 12 residues. CDR1 GTSNPN and CDR2 SVGIG come from the germline V gene (reference sequence). The sequencing used PBMCs, collected 30 days after allogeneic stem cell transplant. The sequence derives from a male patient aged 35-50 years who had an allogeneic stem cell transplant from a related donor, so the T cells may come from the graft donor. Some clones in this sample may be carry-over from other donors' samples. The J gene is TRBJ1-1, the V gene TRBV30; no firm D call. In DNA, the CDR3 is TGTGCCTGGAATCTGCGGGAGGCTGAAGCTTTCTTT. Translation: CAWNLREAEAFF.